The rows below give T cell receptor beta chains drawn from one sample of a study of cytomegalovirus exposure and HLA in healthy donors. Clones were sequenced by immunoSEQ multiplex PCR, and TCRdb holds only the in-frame ones, with some missing. The sample records fewer than 110,000 clones, about 71% being singletons. Sequencing was carried out using PBMCs. The source is a woman between 50 and 59 years old in good health and CMV-seronegative. Each CDR3 is given with its conserved first and last residue. Fields, in order: clone size, D gene, V gene, J gene, CDR3 protein, CDR3 DNA. A D gene is named only where the DNA matches it firmly. The listing skips clone size in some rows; elsewhere it reads once, few, many or a size class.

>.|.|TRBV9|TRBJ1-5
CASSAEGSDQPQHF
TGTGCCAGCAGCGCCGAGGGTAGCGATCAGCCCCAGCATTTT
>.|.|TRBV23-1|TRBJ2-5
CASSQSSSDPICQETQYF
TGCGCCAGCAGTCAATCTTCTAGCGATCCTATCTGCCAAGAGACCCAGTACTTC
>.|TRBD2|TRBV28|TRBJ2-5
CASSPSGGGQETQYF
TGTGCCAGCAGCCCCAGCGGGGGAGGGCAAGAGACCCAGTACTTC
>.|.|TRBV11-2|TRBJ2-5
CASRGPQGRETQYF
TGTGCCAGCAGGGGCCCCCAGGGGCGGGAGACCCAGTACTTC
>.|TRBD1|TRBV6-5|TRBJ2-2
CASSRQGWDTGELFF
TGTGCCAGCAGTAGACAGGGTTGGGACACCGGGGAGCTGTTTTTT
>few|TRBD2|TRBV5-1|TRBJ2-3
CASNRAGGYTDTQYF
TGCGCCAGTAACCGCGCGGGGGGCTACACAGATACGCAGTATTTT
>few|TRBD1|TRBV15|TRBJ2-7
CATSRERTGAYEQYF
TGTGCCACCAGCAGAGAGCGGACAGGCGCCTACGAGCAGTACTTC
>.|TRBD1|TRBV10-3|TRBJ2-3
CAIRGQAITDTQYF
TGTGCCATCAGGGGACAGGCCATCACAGATACGCAGTATTTT
>.|TRBD2|TRBV28|TRBJ2-1
CASSPSRRLAGGPTYNEQFF
TGTGCCAGCAGTCCTTCTCGCCGACTAGCGGGAGGTCCTACGTACAATGAGCAGTTCTTC
>.|.|TRBV19|TRBJ1-5
CASIPIAGGNQPQHF
TGTGCCAGTATCCCGATCGCAGGGGGCAATCAGCCCCAGCATTTT
>.|.|TRBV19|TRBJ1-2
CASSINEWRDGYTF
TGTGCCAGTAGTATTAATGAGTGGAGAGATGGCTACACCTTC
>.|TRBD1|TRBV11-3|TRBJ2-5
CASTPGQGGETQYF
TGTGCCAGCACCCCGGGACAGGGTGGAGAGACCCAGTACTTC
>few|.|TRBV7-3|TRBJ2-5
CASSFRAQETQYF
TGTGCCAGCAGCTTCAGGGCCCAAGAGACCCAGTACTTC
>.|TRBD2|TRBV5-1|TRBJ2-7
CASRYEAGGAYEQYF
TGCGCCAGCAGATACGAAGCGGGAGGGGCCTACGAGCAGTACTTC
>once|TRBD1|TRBV5-1|TRBJ1-4
CASRFDRVNPKLFF
TGCGCCAGCAGATTTGACAGGGTGAACCCAAAACTGTTTTTT
>.|.|TRBV4-1|TRBJ2-1
CASSQWGTYPYNEQFF
TGCGCCAGCAGCCAATGGGGGACTTACCCGTACAATGAGCAGTTCTTC
>.|.|TRBV20-1|TRBJ2-7
CSARSGEQYF
TGCAGTGCTAGGAGCGGTGAGCAGTACTTC
>.|.|TRBV29-1|TRBJ2-5
CSVGMGEETQYF
TGCAGCGTTGGTATGGGCGAAGAGACCCAGTACTTC
>few|TRBD1|TRBV12-5|TRBJ2-7
CASGLVLSGPYRPGQGVYEQYF
TGTGCTAGTGGTTTGGTACTGTCAGGGCCATACAGACCGGGACAGGGGGTTTACGAGCAGTACTTC
>few|.|TRBV11-1|TRBJ1-1
CASSLTDMNTEAFF
TGTGCCAGCAGCTTAACGGACATGAACACTGAAGCTTTCTTT
>.|.|TRBV27|TRBJ2-7
CASSSSLRENFYEQYF
TGTGCCAGCAGTTCTTCCCTAAGGGAGAATTTCTACGAGCAGTACTTC
>.|TRBD2|TRBV4-3|TRBJ2-1
CASSQGLAGGSYNEQFF
TGCGCCAGCAGCCAAGGACTAGCGGGAGGATCCTACAATGAGCAGTTCTTC
>.|.|TRBV19|TRBJ2-1
CAVSYSYNEQFF
TGTGCCGTGAGTTACTCCTACAATGAGCAGTTCTTC
>few|.|TRBV11-3|TRBJ2-7
CASSFPAGISYEQYF
TGTGCCAGCAGCTTCCCAGCCGGGATTTCCTACGAGCAGTACTTC
>.|.|TRBV5-1|TRBJ2-6
CASSLREISGANVLTF
TGCGCCAGCAGCTTACGTGAGATCTCTGGGGCCAACGTCCTGACTTTC
>.|.|TRBV5-8|TRBJ2-1
CASSFGRLSYNEQFF
TGTGCCAGCAGCTTTGGGCGCCTCTCCTACAATGAGCAGTTCTTC
>few|TRBD2|TRBV4-1|TRBJ2-5
CASSQVTTSGVFTRETQYF
TGCGCCAGCAGCCAAGTGACAACTAGCGGGGTCTTCACCCGAGAGACCCAGTACTTC